This passage covers 26 T cell receptor beta chains from one sample sequenced in a study of shared clonotypes between healthy human individuals. This table comes from immunoSEQ multiplex PCR, and its TCRdb copy is limited to in-frame clones, with some not included. The sample yields 300,000 to 350,000 clones, around four fifths seen once. The sample comprised memory CD4+ T cells sorted from blood. Subset noted: CD45RA-negative fraction. Source of these receptors: a man aged 25 to 40 in good health.

The J gene is TRBJ2-1, the V gene TRBV20-1, with 8 nucleotides matching TRBD2. The CDR3 is 11 amino acids. Germline V gene lookup returns CDR1 DFQATT and CDR2 SNEGSKA (reference sequence). The CDR3 loop reads CSSGSRNEQFF. Here the CDR3 DNA reads TGCAGCAGCGGGAGTCGCAATGAGCAGTTCTTC.

The rearrangement joins TRBV6-1 to TRBJ1-5, with 9 positions matching TRBD1. This CDR3 contains 14 residues. Germline CDR1 MNHNS, CDR2 SASEGT. Unmatched junction bases numbered 6, after V lost 6 bases and J lost 6 bases. CDR3 DNA: TGTGCCAGCAGGTACAGGGGGCAAGGTCAGCCCCAGCATTTT. It specifies CASRYRGQGQPQHF.

The V call is TRBV11-2, the J call TRBJ2-7, with TRBD2 as a possible D gene (6 bases). The V gene lost 2 bases and the J gene lost 4 bases, with 12 bases spanning the gap. Germline CDR1 and CDR2: SGHAT and FQNNGV. The CDR3 has 14 amino acids. CDR3 residues: CASSLNPGRYEQYF. CDR3 sequence (DNA): TGTGCCAGCAGCTTAAACCCGGGGAGGTACGAGCAGTACTTC.

This chain connects TRBV7-2 to TRBJ2-2; TRBD2 agrees at 8 bases. There are 14 residues in the CDR3. Germline V gives CDR1 SGHTA, CDR2 FQGNSA. V was clipped by 6 bases and J by 0 bases; unmatched bases: 0. CDR3 in amino acids: CASRLAANTGELFF. CDR3 in DNA: TGTGCCAGCAGACTAGCGGCGAACACCGGGGAGCTGTTTTTT.

The CDR3 coding sequence is TGTGCCAGTAGAAGATCGAGTTGGGAGACCCAGTACTTC. Translation gives CASRRSSWETQYF. The chain has TRBV19 and TRBJ2-5; D is undetermined. CDR1 LNHDA and CDR2 SQIVND come from the germline V gene (reference sequence). This CDR3 has 13 residues. The V gene lost 6 bases and the J gene lost 5 bases, with 13 bases spanning the gap.

The rearrangement joins TRBV29-1 to TRBJ1-2, with D maybe TRBD1 (6 bases). Germline lookup yields CDR1 SQVTM and CDR2 ANQGSEA. Trimming left V 3 bases short and J 8 bases short, with 13 bases between. CDR3 length: 12 amino acids. The CDR3 protein is CSVDRGEEGYTF. The CDR3 coding sequence is TGCAGCGTTGACAGGGGAGAGGAGGGCTACACCTTC.

The rearrangement joins TRBV11-3 to TRBJ2-6; no firm D call. V was clipped by 1 base and J by 0 bases, with 4 bases between them. Looked up from germline, CDR1 is SGHNT and CDR2 is YENEEA. This CDR3 spans 15 amino acids. The CDR3 loop is CASSLGASGANVLTF. CDR3 coding DNA: TGTGCCAGCAGCTTAGGAGCCTCTGGGGCCAACGTCCTGACTTTC.

The gene calls are TRBV5-1 and TRBJ1-4, with D possibly matching TRBD1 (5 bases). Germline assignment: CDR1 SGHRS and CDR2 YFSETQ. The length of the CDR3 is 16 residues. The V gene lost 1 base and the J gene lost 0 bases, with 10 bases spanning the gap. CDR3 sequence (DNA): TGCGCCAGCAGCTTGAAAACGGGGGCAACTAATGAAAAACTGTTTTTT. The encoded protein is CASSLKTGATNEKLFF.

This sequence joins TRBV4-2 and TRBJ2-2; TRBD2 matches 10 bases. CDR1 and CDR2 from the germline V gene are LGHNA and YNFKEQ. Germline trimming cut 1 base from V and 6 bases from J; bases unmatched to any gene: 14. This CDR3 is built from 19 residues. This chain's CDR3 is CASSQVNVVGTSVAGELFF. As DNA, the CDR3 is TGTGCCAGCAGCCAAGTCAATGTCGTCGGGACTAGCGTGGCCGGGGAGCTGTTTTTT.

The rearrangement joins TRBV19 to TRBJ1-2, with TRBD1 as a possible D gene (5 bases). The CDR3 consists of 16 residues. V was shortened by 3 bases and J by 6 bases, with 20 bases between the two germline ends. Germline CDR1 and CDR2: LNHDA and SQIVND (reference sequence). CDR3 sequence reads: CASSIMFRTTHHGYTF. The DNA of the CDR3 is TGTGCCAGTAGTATTATGTTTCGGACAACTCATCATGGCTACACCTTC.

This rearrangement joins TRBV9 to TRBJ2-3; 7 bases fit TRBD1. V lost 4 bases to trimming and J lost 1 base; unmatched junction nucleotides: 3. The CDR3 loop spans 14 amino acids. In germline, CDR1 is SGDLS, CDR2 YYNGEE. The CDR3 nucleotides read TGTGCCAGCAGCAACAGGGGCCGCACAGATACGCAGTATTTT. The encoded protein is CASSNRGRTDTQYF. Full variable domain (remainder filled in from reference TRBV9 and TRBJ2-3): DSGVTQTPKHLITATGQRVTLRCSPRSGDLSVYWYQQSLDQGLQFLIQYYNGEERAKGNILERFSAQQFPDLHSELNLSSLELGDSALYFCASSNRGRTDTQYFGPGTRLTVL.

The chain joins TRBV5-1 to TRBJ2-1, with 8 bases that match TRBD2. CDR1 is SGHRS and CDR2 is YFSETQ in the germline V gene. CDR3 length: 15 amino acids. V was pared by 4 bases and J by 10 bases, with 13 bases of the junction left unmatched. In DNA form, the CDR3 reads TGCGCCAGCAGCCAGCAGCCGGGAGGGAATCAAGAGCAGTTCTTC. The encoded protein is CASSQQPGGNQEQFF.

This rearrangement joins TRBV2 to TRBJ2-1; 11 bases map to TRBD2. The germline CDR1 and CDR2 sequences are SNHLY and FYNNEI. J gave up 6 bases and V 6 bases, and 10 bases lay outside the gene matches. This CDR3 spans 16 amino acids. The CDR3 DNA reads as TGTGCCAGCAGGAAGAATAGCGGGAGGGCCGGCAATGAGCAGTTCTTC. Translating gives CASRKNSGRAGNEQFF.

This chain uses TRBV11-1 with TRBJ2-7, with D perhaps TRBD2 (6 bases). Germline V lookup: CDR1 SGHAT, CDR2 FQDESV (reference sequence). The CDR3 loop spans 14 amino acids. V lost 8 bases and J 1 base, leaving 15 bases between the germline ends. DNA of the CDR3: TGTGCCAGCGCCCGGCGGGGATTATCCTACGAGCAGTACTTC. As protein: CASARRGLSYEQYF.

This clone was recorded at least ten times. The same CDR3 arises from other DNA sequences in this sample as well. The rearrangement uses TRBV7-2 and TRBJ2-1, with D unresolved. Trimming removed 3 bases from V and 5 bases from J, with 8 bases in between. This CDR3 is built from 13 residues. Germline-derived CDR1 and CDR2 are SGHTA and FQGNSA. CDR3 in amino acids: CASSLGHNNEQFF. The CDR3, as DNA: TGTGCCAGCAGCTTGGGCCATAACAATGAGCAGTTCTTC.

The CDR3 region has the DNA TGTGCCAGCACCGACGGGACTAGCGGGCTTTGGGGCGAGACCCAGTACTTC. Translation: CASTDGTSGLWGETQYF. The chain employs TRBV28 and TRBJ2-5, with TRBD2 identical over 12 bases. The CDR3 is made up of 17 amino acids. CDR1 is MDHEN and CDR2 is SYDVKM in the germline V gene. J lost 5 bases, V lost 7 bases, and 14 bases had no gene match.

DNA of the CDR3: TGTGCCATCAGTCTTAAGGGACAGTCGAACACCGGGGAGCTGTTTTTT. Translating it yields CAISLKGQSNTGELFF. This chain connects TRBV10-3 to TRBJ2-2; 7 bases map to TRBD1. Germline V gives CDR1 ENHRY, CDR2 SYGVKD. The V and J ends lost 5 bases and 0 bases, in that order; junction bases with no gene match: 6. This CDR3 spans 16 amino acids.

This chain connects TRBV2 to TRBJ2-3; a weak D match, TRBD1 (6 bases). The V gene's germline CDR1 is SNHLY and CDR2 FYNNEI. The germline V and J ends were trimmed by 6 bases and 0 bases, with 13 bases remaining between them. The CDR3 extends over 15 amino acids. The CDR3 nucleotides are TGTGCCAGCAGGGCAGGGGATTCTAGCACAGATACGCAGTATTTT. Protein product: CASRAGDSSTDTQYF.

The rearrangement links TRBV9 to TRBJ2-3, with unresolved D. With 0 bases removed from V and 4 bases from J, the gap between germline ends came to 12 bases. Per germline, CDR1 SGDLS and CDR2 YYNGEE. The CDR3 is made up of 15 amino acids. CDR3: CASSVGPSRPDTQYF. The CDR3 nucleotides read TGTGCCAGCAGCGTAGGGCCGTCACGCCCAGATACGCAGTATTTT.

The V gene is TRBV6-4, the J gene TRBJ1-2, with TRBD1 matching 11 bases. The CDR3 length is 15 residues. The trim removed 3 bases at V and 6 bases at J, leaving 6 bases unmatched. Per the germline V gene, CDR1 is MRHNA and CDR2 is SNTAGT. The CDR3 loop reads CASSERTGGDHGYTF. In DNA form, the CDR3 reads TGTGCCAGCAGTGAGAGGACAGGGGGCGACCATGGCTACACCTTC.

The rearrangement uses TRBV19 and TRBJ1-5, with TRBD1 matching over 10 bases. The germline CDR1 and CDR2 sequences are LNHDA and SQIVND (reference sequence). The CDR3 sequence is 16 residues long. After removal of 3 bases from V and 5 bases from J, the junction contained 7 bases not matched to a gene. CDR3 DNA: TGTGCCAGTAGTATCTATCCGGGGACAGGGGATCAGCCCCAGCATTTT. This gives the protein CASSIYPGTGDQPQHF.

The V call is TRBV29-1, the J call TRBJ2-1; TRBD1 is a possible D gene (5 bases). This CDR3 has 15 residues. The germline V gene encodes CDR1 SQVTM and CDR2 ANQGSEA. V lost 3 bases to trimming and J lost 9 bases, with 21 bases between them. The chain's CDR3 is CSVDRGAPARSEQFF. CDR3 DNA: TGCAGCGTTGATCGTGGGGCGCCGGCCCGGTCTGAGCAGTTCTTC.

The rearrangement joins TRBV14 to TRBJ2-1; D is unresolved. The CDR3 runs 13 residues. CDR1 is SGHDN and CDR2 is FVKESK in the germline V gene. V was cut by 2 bases and J by 9 bases, with 11 bases left in between. As DNA, the CDR3 is TGTGCCAGCAGCCAACTCCCCCTGGGTGAGCAGTTCTTC. This gives the protein CASSQLPLGEQFF.

Regarding this clone: Within the sample, other DNA sequences also encode this same CDR3. This chain uses TRBV28 with TRBJ2-1, with 10 bases matching TRBD2. Germline lookup yields CDR1 MDHEN and CDR2 SYDVKM. J lost 3 bases, V lost 6 bases, and 2 bases had no gene match. The CDR3 sequence is 14 residues long. In DNA, the CDR3 is TGTGCCAGCAGCTTAGCGGGAGGCTACAATGAGCAGTTCTTC. It specifies CASSLAGGYNEQFF.

This clone was observed a single time. CDR3 nucleotide sequence: TGTGCTAGTGCCCCCGGGGGGAGCACAGATACGCAGTATTTT. Its protein product is CASAPGGSTDTQYF. The J gene is TRBJ2-3, the V gene TRBV12-5; 7 nucleotides match TRBD2. This CDR3 has 14 residues. In germline, CDR1 is LGHNT, CDR2 FRNRAP. After removal of 7 bases from V and 0 bases from J, the junction contained 4 bases not matched to a gene. Together with reference TRBV12-5 and TRBJ2-3, the CDR3 gives the full variable domain: DARVTQTPRHKVTEMGQEVTMRCQPILGHNTVFWYRQTMMQGLELLAYFRNRAPLDDSGMPKDRFSAEMPDATLATLKIQPSEPRDSAVYFCASAPGGSTDTQYFGPGTRLTVL.

This clone was observed once. The chain couples TRBV9 to TRBJ1-1, with no clear D. V was clipped by 0 bases and J by 1 base, with 7 bases between them. Germline V gene data show CDR1 as SGDLS and CDR2 as YYNGEE. This CDR3 is 14 amino acids long. CDR3 protein: CASSVGRANTEAFF. CDR3 bases: TGTGCCAGCAGCGTAGGTCGGGCGAACACTGAAGCTTTCTTT.